This is a list of T cell receptor beta chains from one sample in a study of OX40 agonist ivuxolimab in advanced cancers. Assay: immunoSEQ multiplex PCR; the TCRdb copy retains only in-frame clones and omits some. The profile shows over 20,000 clones, roughly 77% of them singletons. Here the sequenced sample was CD4+ or CD8+ T cells sorted from blood, taken in a trial of the OX40 agonist ivuxolimab. Receptor source: an adult with an advanced solid tumor such as melanoma, head and neck, liver or kidney cancer. The CDR3 runs from the conserved cysteine through the conserved F or W. Each record gives: D gene, V gene, J gene, clone size, CDR3 DNA, CDR3 protein. A D gene is named only where the DNA matches it firmly. Clone sizes are given selectively: once, few, many, or a class where the clone is expanded.

>-|TRBV7-9|TRBJ2-7|-
TGTGCCAGCAGCCCAACCGGCGGACAGTTGTGGGAGTACTTC
CASSPTGGQLWEYF
>TRBD2|TRBV2|TRBJ2-7|-
TGTGCCAGCGGGACTAGCGGTTACGAGCAGTACTTC
CASGTSGYEQYF
>-|TRBV5-1|TRBJ1-2|once
TGCGCCAGCAGCCCAGGTGGGCAGACCTATGGCTACACCTTC
CASSPGGQTYGYTF
>TRBD2|TRBV7-9|TRBJ2-7|-
TGTGCCAGCAACTTAGCGGGAGGGCGCTCCTACGAGCAGTACTTC
CASNLAGGRSYEQYF
>-|TRBV7-2|TRBJ1-5|-
TGTGCCAGCAGCGTAGACGGCATCAATCAGCCCCAGCATTTT
CASSVDGINQPQHF
>-|TRBV5-1|TRBJ1-2|-
TGCGCCAGCAGCTTGGGGGCAGAAGATGGCTACACCTTC
CASSLGAEDGYTF
>-|TRBV9|TRBJ2-1|-
TGTGCCAGCAGCGTAGGAGGGGGCGGGGATGAGCAGTTCTTC
CASSVGGGGDEQFF
>TRBD2|TRBV15|TRBJ2-3|-
TGTGCCACCAGCAGGTCCCTTGGGGCAGCGGGGGAGGATACTAGCACAGATACGCAGTATTTT
CATSRSLGAAGEDTSTDTQYF
>TRBD1|TRBV6-6|TRBJ2-7|once
TGTGCCAGCAGTTTTTCTAGACAGGGGGCGGGCGGCGAGCAGTACTTC
CASSFSRQGAGGEQYF
>-|TRBV6-5|TRBJ1-2|-
TGTGCCAGCAGTTACGAGGGCAGGAGCTATGGCTACACCTTC
CASSYEGRSYGYTF